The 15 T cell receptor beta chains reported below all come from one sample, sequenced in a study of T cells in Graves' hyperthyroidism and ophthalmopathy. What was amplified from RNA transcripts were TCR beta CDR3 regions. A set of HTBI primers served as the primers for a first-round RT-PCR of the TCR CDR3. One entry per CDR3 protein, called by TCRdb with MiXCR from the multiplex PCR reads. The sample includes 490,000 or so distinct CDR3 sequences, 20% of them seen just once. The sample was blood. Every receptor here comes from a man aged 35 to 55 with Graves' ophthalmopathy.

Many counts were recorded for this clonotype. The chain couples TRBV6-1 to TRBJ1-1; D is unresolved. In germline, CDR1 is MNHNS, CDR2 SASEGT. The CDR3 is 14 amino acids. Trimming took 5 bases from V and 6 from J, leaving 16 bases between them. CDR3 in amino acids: CASSISSTWAEAFF. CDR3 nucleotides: TGTGCCAGCAGTATAAGTTCCACCTGGGCTGAAGCTTTCTTT.

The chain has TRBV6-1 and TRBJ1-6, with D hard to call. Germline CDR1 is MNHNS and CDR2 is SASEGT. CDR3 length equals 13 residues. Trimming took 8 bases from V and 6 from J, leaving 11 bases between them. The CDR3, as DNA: TGTGCCAGCCTTGCTCAGCTTAATTCACCCCTCCACTTT. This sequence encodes CASLAQLNSPLHF.

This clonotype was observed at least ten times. The CDR3 region has the DNA TGTGCCAGCAGTTCACTAGGGAACAATGAGCAGTTCTTC. This encodes CASSSLGNNEQFF. The gene calls are TRBV27 and TRBJ2-1; possibly TRBD2 for D (5 bases). The V gene's germline CDR1 is MNHEY and CDR2 SMNVEV (reference sequence). V was pared by 4 bases and J by 5 bases, with 9 bases between. The CDR3 has 13 amino acids.

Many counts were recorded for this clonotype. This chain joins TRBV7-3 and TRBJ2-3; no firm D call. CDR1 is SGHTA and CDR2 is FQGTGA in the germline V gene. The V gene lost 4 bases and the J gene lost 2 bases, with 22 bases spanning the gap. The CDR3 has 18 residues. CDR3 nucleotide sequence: TGTGCCAGCAGCTACCTTGGTGGGCCAGGTCCCCTCACAGATACGCAGTATTTT. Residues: CASSYLGGPGPLTDTQYF.

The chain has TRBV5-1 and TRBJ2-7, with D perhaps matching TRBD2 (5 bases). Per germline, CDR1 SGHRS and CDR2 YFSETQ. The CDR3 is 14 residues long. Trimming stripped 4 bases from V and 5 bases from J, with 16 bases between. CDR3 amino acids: CASSGGLVVHEQYF. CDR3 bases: TGCGCCAGCAGCGGCGGACTCGTAGTCCACGAGCAGTACTTC.

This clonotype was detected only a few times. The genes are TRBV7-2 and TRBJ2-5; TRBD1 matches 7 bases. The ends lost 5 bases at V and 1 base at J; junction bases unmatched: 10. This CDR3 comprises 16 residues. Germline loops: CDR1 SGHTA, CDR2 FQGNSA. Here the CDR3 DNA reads TGTGCCAGCAGCAGAGACAGGGTTTCCCTCCAAGAGACCCAGTACTTC. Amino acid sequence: CASSRDRVSLQETQYF.

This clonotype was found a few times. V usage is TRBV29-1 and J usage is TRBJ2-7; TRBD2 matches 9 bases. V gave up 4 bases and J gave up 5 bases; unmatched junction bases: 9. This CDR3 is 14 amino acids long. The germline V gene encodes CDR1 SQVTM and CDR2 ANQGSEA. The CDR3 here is CSVVKQLAGNEQYF. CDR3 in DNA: TGCAGCGTTGTTAAGCAACTAGCGGGTAACGAGCAGTACTTC.

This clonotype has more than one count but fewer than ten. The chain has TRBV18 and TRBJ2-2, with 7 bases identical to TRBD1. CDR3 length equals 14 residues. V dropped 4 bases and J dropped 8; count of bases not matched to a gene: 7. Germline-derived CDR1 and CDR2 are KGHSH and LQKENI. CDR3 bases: TGTGCCAGCTCACGGGACAGCTTATCTGGGGAGCTGTTTTTT. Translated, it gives CASSRDSLSGELFF.

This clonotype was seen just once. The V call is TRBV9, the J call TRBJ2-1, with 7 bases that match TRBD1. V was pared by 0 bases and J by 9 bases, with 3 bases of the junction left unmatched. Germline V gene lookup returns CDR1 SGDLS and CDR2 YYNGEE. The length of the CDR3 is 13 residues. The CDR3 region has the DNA TGTGCCAGCAGCGTAGTAGGGGGCGGTGAGCAGTTCTTC. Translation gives CASSVVGGGEQFF.

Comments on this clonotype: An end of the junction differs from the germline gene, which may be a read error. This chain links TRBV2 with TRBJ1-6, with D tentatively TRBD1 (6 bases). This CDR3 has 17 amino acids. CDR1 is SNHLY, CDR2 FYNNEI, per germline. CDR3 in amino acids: CASSRLLQGSYSSPLHF. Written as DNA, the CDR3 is TGTGCCAGCAGCCGATTACTACAGGGCTCCTATAGTTCACCCCTCCACTTT.

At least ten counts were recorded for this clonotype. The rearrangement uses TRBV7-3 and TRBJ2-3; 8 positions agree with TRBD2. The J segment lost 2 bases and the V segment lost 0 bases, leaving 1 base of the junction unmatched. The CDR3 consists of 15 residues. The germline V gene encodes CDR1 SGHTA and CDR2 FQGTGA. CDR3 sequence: CASSLTAGVTDTQYF. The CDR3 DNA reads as TGTGCCAGCAGCTTAACAGCGGGGGTCACAGATACGCAGTATTTT. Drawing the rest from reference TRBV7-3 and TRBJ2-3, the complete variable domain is GAGVSQTPSNKVTEKGKYVELRCDPISGHTALYWYRQSLGQGPEFLIYFQGTGAADDSGLPNDRFFAVRPEGSVSTLKIQRTERGDSAVYLCASSLTAGVTDTQYFGPGTRLTVL.

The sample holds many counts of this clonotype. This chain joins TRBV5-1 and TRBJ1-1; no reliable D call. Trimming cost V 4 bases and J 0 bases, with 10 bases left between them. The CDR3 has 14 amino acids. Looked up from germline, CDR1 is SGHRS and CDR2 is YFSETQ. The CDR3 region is CASSAGPLNTEAFF. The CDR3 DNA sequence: TGCGCCAGCAGCGCCGGGCCTCTGAACACTGAAGCTTTCTTT.

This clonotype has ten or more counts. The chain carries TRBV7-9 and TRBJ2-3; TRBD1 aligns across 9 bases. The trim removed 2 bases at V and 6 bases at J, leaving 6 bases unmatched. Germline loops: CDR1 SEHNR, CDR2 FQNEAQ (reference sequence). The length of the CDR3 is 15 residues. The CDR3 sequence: CASSLTGQGSDTQYF. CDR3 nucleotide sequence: TGTGCCAGCAGCTTAACCGGACAGGGGTCGGATACGCAGTATTTT.

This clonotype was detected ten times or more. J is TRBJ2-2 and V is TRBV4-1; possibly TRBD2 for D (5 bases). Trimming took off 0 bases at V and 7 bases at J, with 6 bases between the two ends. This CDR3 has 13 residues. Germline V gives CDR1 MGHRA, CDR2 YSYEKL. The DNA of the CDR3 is TGCGCCAGCAGCCAAGATCGGGGCGGGGAGCTGTTTTTT. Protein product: CASSQDRGGELFF.

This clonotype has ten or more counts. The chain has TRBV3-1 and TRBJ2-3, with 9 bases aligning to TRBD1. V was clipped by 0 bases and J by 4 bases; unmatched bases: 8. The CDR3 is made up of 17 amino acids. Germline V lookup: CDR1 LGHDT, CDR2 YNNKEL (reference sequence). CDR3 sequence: CASSQDVGTGMADTQYF. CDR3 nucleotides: TGTGCCAGCAGCCAAGATGTCGGGACAGGGATGGCAGATACGCAGTATTTT.